A single sample is the source of the 27 T cell receptor beta chains below, sequenced in a study of T cell repertoires in ileal Crohn's disease. TCRdb keeps only in-frame clones here, not all; method: immunoSEQ multiplex PCR. The data show 15,000 to 20,000 clones, around 70% seen once. Time point noted: neoterminal ileum biopsy at postoperative endoscopy, about 6 months after surgery. Source material: ileal tissue. These receptors originate from an adult with Crohn's disease.

J is TRBJ2-2 and V is TRBV5-4; D remains unclear. Trimming removed 2 bases at V and 8 bases at J, with 7 bases between. The CDR3 is 12 residues long. Germline CDR1 is SGHNT and CDR2 is YYREEE (reference sequence). The CDR3 loop is CASSLQHGELFF. As DNA, the CDR3 is TGTGCCAGCAGCTTACAGCATGGGGAGCTGTTTTTT.

The CDR3 DNA reads as TGTGCCAGCAGCACAGGGGGCTCCTACAATGAGCAGTTCTTC. Translated, it gives CASSTGGSYNEQFF. The rearrangement uses TRBV6-1 and TRBJ2-1; 8 bases are shared with TRBD1. Trimming took 6 bases from V and 0 from J; bases not matched to a gene: 1. CDR1 and CDR2 (germline): MNHNS, SASEGT. CDR3 size: 14 residues.

In the case of this clone: At one boundary the junction diverges from the germline segment, which might be a read error. CDR3 in DNA: TGTGCTAGCAGCTTACGGGAGAACACTGAAGCTTTCTTT. Protein: CASSLRENTEAFF. This rearrangement joins TRBV7-7 to TRBJ1-1, with D unclear. The CDR3 contains 13 residues. CDR1 is SSHAT, CDR2 FNYEAQ, per germline (reference sequence). Complete variable domain (other parts from reference TRBV7-7 and TRBJ1-1): GAGVSQSPRYKVTKRGQDVTLRCDPISSHATLYWYQQALGQGPEFLTYFNYEAQPDKSGLPSDRFSAERPEGSISTLTIQRTEQRDSAMYRCASSLRENTEAFFGQGTRLTVV.

The chain is built from TRBV2 and TRBJ2-7; maybe TRBD2 (6 bases). Deletions cut 7 bases from V and 6 bases from J, with 16 bases between. Looked up from germline, CDR1 is SNHLY and CDR2 is FYNNEI. The length of the CDR3 is 13 residues. The DNA for the CDR3 is TGTGCCAGCAATCCGGCGGGGCTCCTCGAGCAGTACTTC. It is translated as CASNPAGLLEQYF.

This clone showed up just once. This rearrangement joins TRBV14 to TRBJ2-4; D gene uncertain. Trimming removed 1 base at V and 1 base at J, with 8 bases between. There are 15 residues in the CDR3. Germline V gives CDR1 SGHDN, CDR2 FVKESK. The CDR3 region is CASSQGYIAKNIQYF. The CDR3 coding sequence is TGTGCCAGCAGCCAAGGCTATATCGCCAAAAACATTCAGTACTTC.

The chain is built from TRBV15 and TRBJ2-7; 7 bases align to TRBD2. The trim removed 5 bases at V and 7 bases at J, leaving 14 bases unmatched. Germline V gives CDR1 LNHNV, CDR2 YYDKDF (reference sequence). CDR3 length: 15 residues. CDR3 loop: CATSPGTAGAEEQYF. DNA for the CDR3: TGTGCCACCAGCCCCGGGACCGCGGGAGCCGAAGAGCAGTACTTC. The variable domain in full, completed from reference TRBV15 and TRBJ2-7, reads DAMVIQNPRYQVTQFGKPVTLSCSQTLNHNVMYWYQQKSSQAPKLLFHYYDKDFNNEADTPDNFQSRRPNTSFCFLDIRSPGLGDTAMYLCATSPGTAGAEEQYFGPGTRLTVT.

The chain combines TRBV15 with TRBJ2-6; perhaps TRBD1 as D (7 bases). V lost 1 base and J lost 2, with 18 bases in between. The CDR3 contains 19 residues. CDR1 LNHNV and CDR2 YYDKDF come from the germline V gene (reference sequence). The CDR3 sequence: CATSRVRGAVRPGANVLTF. As DNA, the CDR3 is TGTGCCACCAGCAGAGTCAGGGGGGCAGTACGGCCTGGGGCCAACGTCCTGACTTTC.

The gene calls are TRBV6-5 and TRBJ2-7; tentatively, D is TRBD1 (6 bases). CDR1 MNHEY and CDR2 SVGAGI come from the germline V gene. The CDR3 is made up of 14 amino acids. V was shortened by 0 bases and J by 2 bases, with 8 bases between the two germline ends. CDR3 coding DNA: TGTGCCAGCAGTTACTCGGGGACACCCTACGAGCAGTACTTC. It encodes CASSYSGTPYEQYF.

The rearrangement uses TRBV6-1 and TRBJ2-7; 9 bases are a match to TRBD1. CDR3 length: 15 amino acids. Germline CDR1 MNHNS, CDR2 SASEGT. V trimming: 5 bases; J trimming: 5 bases; junction bases outside the gene matches: 10. In DNA, the CDR3 is TGTGCCAGCAGTAATCCCGGGACAGGGACCCACGAGCAGTACTTC. This sequence encodes CASSNPGTGTHEQYF.

The chain links TRBV4-1 to TRBJ1-3, with D perhaps matching TRBD1 (6 bases). The CDR3 contains 20 residues. From germline, CDR1 is MGHRA and CDR2 YSYEKL. V shed 0 bases and J shed 3 bases, with 24 bases lying between them. The CDR3 DNA is TGCGCCAGCAGCCAAGATGGGGCCAGGGGACGAATTGGGATTGGAAACACCATATATTTT. This gives the protein CASSQDGARGRIGIGNTIYF.

The chain couples TRBV6-6 to TRBJ1-1, with D perhaps TRBD1 (5 bases). This CDR3 has 12 amino acids. With 11 bases removed from V and 2 bases from J, the gap between germline ends came to 12 bases. Per germline, CDR1 MNHNY and CDR2 SVGAGI (reference sequence). The CDR3 DNA is TGTGCCGCCCAACAGGTAAACACTGAAGCTTTCTTT. This translates into CAAQQVNTEAFF.

The sample holds a few counts of this clone. V usage is TRBV2 and J usage is TRBJ2-5, with 12 bases lining up with TRBD2. Trimming took 10 bases from V and 5 from J; bases not matched to a gene: 8. The germline CDR1 and CDR2 sequences are SNHLY and FYNNEI. The CDR3 is 14 residues long. CDR3 in amino acids: CATRETSGSETQYF. CDR3 sequence (DNA): TGTGCCACCCGGGAGACTAGCGGGAGTGAGACCCAGTACTTC. Full variable domain (rest looked up from reference TRBV2 and TRBJ2-5): EPEVTQTPSHQVTQMGQEVILRCVPISNHLYFYWYRQILGQKVEFLVSFYNNEISEKSEIFDDQFSVERPDGSNFTLKIRSTKLEDSAMYFCATRETSGSETQYFGPGTRLLVL.

This clone showed up just once. The rearrangement joins TRBV7-2 to TRBJ2-7; 13 bases map to TRBD2. Per the germline V gene, CDR1 is SGHTA and CDR2 is FQGNSA. V lost 1 base, J lost 6 bases, and 3 bases stayed unmatched. CDR3 length: 15 residues. CDR3 protein: CASSLDGLAGVEQYF. The CDR3 DNA follows: TGTGCCAGCAGCTTAGACGGACTAGCGGGAGTCGAGCAGTACTTC. Using reference TRBV7-2 and TRBJ2-7 for the parts outside the CDR3, the full variable domain is GAGVSQSPSNKVTEKGKDVELRCDPISGHTALYWYRQSLGQGLEFLIYFQGNSAPDKSGLPSDRFSAERTGGSVSTLTIQRTQQEDSAVYLCASSLDGLAGVEQYFGPGTRLTVT.

The chain recombines TRBV6-5 with TRBJ2-3; no clear D gene. V was clipped by 4 bases and J by 3 bases, with 5 bases between them. The CDR3 is made up of 12 amino acids. Germline CDR1 is MNHEY and CDR2 is SVGAGI. CDR3 sequence: CASSSETDTQYF. The CDR3 region has the DNA TGTGCCAGCAGTTCCGAGACAGATACGCAGTATTTT.

V usage is TRBV30 and J usage is TRBJ2-3; 9 bases are a match to TRBD2. The CDR3 covers 16 residues. With 1 base clipped from V and 4 bases from J, the junction kept 9 bases outside the gene matches. Germline loops: CDR1 GTSNPN, CDR2 SVGIG (reference sequence). This CDR3 reads CAWSGGREGPPDTQYF. The CDR3 DNA reads as TGTGCCTGGAGTGGAGGGCGGGAGGGCCCGCCAGATACGCAGTATTTT. Using reference TRBV30 and TRBJ2-3 for the parts outside the CDR3, the full variable domain is SQTIHQWPATLVQPVGSPLSLECTVEGTSNPNLYWYRQAAGRGLQLLFYSVGIGQISSEVPQNLSASRPQDRQFILSSKKLLLSDSGFYLCAWSGGREGPPDTQYFGPGTRLTVL.

The count of this clone is one. This sequence joins TRBV7-6 and TRBJ1-1, with D perhaps matching TRBD1 (6 bases). The CDR3 is 16 residues long. Germline CDR1 SGHVS, CDR2 FNYEAQ. V was trimmed by 7 bases and J by 0 bases, leaving 18 bases between them. Here the CDR3 DNA reads TGTGCCAGCACTCCAAAGGGGGGGCAGATGAACACTGAAGCTTTCTTT. Protein: CASTPKGGQMNTEAFF.

This clone was counted only a few times. V and J are TRBV30 and TRBJ2-7; unclear D gene. This CDR3 contains 14 residues. Trimming took off 0 bases at V and 2 bases at J, with 11 bases between the two ends. Germline CDR1 reads GTSNPN; CDR2 reads SVGIG (reference sequence). CDR3 sequence reads: CAWSVSRYTYEQYF. The CDR3 region has the DNA TGTGCCTGGAGTGTATCGCGGTACACCTACGAGCAGTACTTC.

V and J are TRBV18 and TRBJ1-1; TRBD1 matches 7 bases. The germline CDR1 and CDR2 sequences are KGHSH and LQKENI. Trimming cost V 2 bases and J 7 bases; bases outside gene matches: 10. The CDR3 runs 15 residues. The CDR3 reads CASSPKTGTALEAFF. In DNA form, the CDR3 reads TGTGCCAGCTCACCAAAAACCGGGACAGCCCTTGAAGCTTTCTTT.

This chain joins TRBV30 and TRBJ2-7; 12 bases map to TRBD2. V gave up 3 bases and J gave up 4 bases; unmatched junction bases: 1. From germline, CDR1 is GTSNPN and CDR2 SVGIG (reference sequence). CDR3 length: 13 residues. CDR3 region: CAWRTSGSYEQYF. As DNA, the CDR3 is TGTGCCTGGAGGACTAGCGGGAGTTACGAGCAGTACTTC.

This clone was seen more than once but under ten times. The CDR3 protein is CASLIRTGVGRGVREAFF. The DNA of the CDR3 is TGTGCCAGCCTTATTAGGACAGGGGTTGGTCGTGGAGTACGTGAAGCTTTCTTT. This chain links TRBV19 with TRBJ1-1; 9 positions agree with TRBD1. The CDR3 has 18 residues. Losses at the gene ends were 9 bases for V and 7 bases for J; bases not matched to a gene: 24. CDR1 is LNHDA, CDR2 SQIVND, per germline (reference sequence).

V and J are TRBV4-3 and TRBJ1-2, with D hard to call. The CDR3 runs to 15 residues. V lost 0 bases to trimming and J lost 7 bases, with 15 bases between them. Germline V gene lookup returns CDR1 LGHNA and CDR2 YSLEER. For the CDR3, the DNA is TGCGCCAGCAGCCAAGATCGCAGGATCGCTACTGGCTACACCTTC. Its translation is CASSQDRRIATGYTF.

The sample holds one count of this clone. The rearrangement links TRBV9 to TRBJ2-7; a possible D gene is TRBD1 (5 bases). The ends were cut back, 0 bases at V and 2 bases at J, with 9 bases in the middle. Germline V CDR1 and CDR2: SGDLS, YYNGEE. CDR3 size: 14 residues. The CDR3 DNA sequence: TGTGCCAGCAGCGTAGAAGGGGCGGCCTACGAGCAGTACTTC. Translation gives CASSVEGAAYEQYF.

The genes are TRBV19 and TRBJ1-4; TRBD1 is a possible D gene (6 bases). There are 16 residues in the CDR3. CDR1 and CDR2 (germline): LNHDA, SQIVND (reference sequence). V gave up 3 bases and J gave up 0 bases, with 11 bases separating them. The CDR3: CASSMGRDTTNEKLFF. CDR3 DNA sequence: TGTGCCAGTAGTATGGGCAGGGACACAACTAATGAAAAACTGTTTTTT.

The chain has TRBV5-1 and TRBJ2-7; possible D gene TRBD2, 6 bases. V was shortened by 4 bases and J by 6 bases, with 14 bases between the two germline ends. The CDR3 consists of 13 residues. The V gene's germline CDR1 is SGHRS and CDR2 YFSETQ. As DNA, the CDR3 is TGCGCCAGCAGCCCTTTAGCGGCAAGCGAGCAGTACTTC. Protein sequence: CASSPLAASEQYF.

The table lists this clone with a few counts. CDR3 in amino acids: CASSAGTSSYNEQFF. CDR3 nucleotide sequence: TGCGCCAGCAGCGCCGGGACTAGCTCCTACAATGAGCAGTTCTTC. The rearrangement uses TRBV5-1 and TRBJ2-1; 8 positions agree with TRBD2. Germline V CDR1 and CDR2: SGHRS, YFSETQ. J gave up 0 bases and V 4 bases, and 3 bases lay outside the gene matches. CDR3 length: 15 amino acids.

J is TRBJ2-2 and V is TRBV6-1; no definite D call. The germline gives CDR1 MNHNS, CDR2 SASEGT. V lost 6 bases, J lost 1 base, and 9 bases lay in between. This CDR3 is built from 14 residues. In DNA form, the CDR3 reads TGTGCCAGCAGGATGAACAGGAACACCGGGGAGCTGTTTTTT. It encodes CASRMNRNTGELFF.

The sample holds a few counts of this clone. The chain recombines TRBV7-6 with TRBJ2-1; the D is unclear. Germline values: CDR1 SGHVS, CDR2 FNYEAQ. The CDR3 is 15 amino acids. V was cut by 5 bases and J by 4 bases, with 15 bases left in between. The CDR3 DNA sequence: TGTGCCAGCAGCGACTTATTAAATCGGTACAATGAGCAGTTCTTC. It yields the protein CASSDLLNRYNEQFF.